This is a list of T cell receptor beta chains from one sample in a study of early T cells in non-severe SARS-CoV-2 infection. TCRdb ran MiXCR on the 5' RACE reads and lists one entry per CDR3 protein. The table lists some 30,000 distinct CDR3 sequences, over 4.5% of them singletons, with 4.5% in the top ten. Input material: whole blood. These TCRs come from an adult who was a healthcare worker with PCR-confirmed SARS-CoV-2 infection or an uninfected control (not recorded which). Each CDR3 is given with its conserved first and last residue. D genes are given only for firm matches. Clone size, where shown, is once, few, many, or a class for clones that have expanded.

size,J,V,D,DNA,CDR3
-,TRBJ2-1,TRBV6-1,TRBD2,TGTGCCAGCAGTGAATCGGGGGGGGCCACTGAGCAGTTCTTC,CASSESGGATEQFF
few,TRBJ1-3,TRBV13,-,TGTGCCAGCAGCCTACCTACTACTGGAAACACCATATATTTT,CASSLPTTGNTIYF
many,TRBJ1-2,TRBV3-1,-,TGTGCCAGCAGCCAAGGATCAGGGAACTATGGCTACACCTTC,CASSQGSGNYGYTF
many,TRBJ1-1,TRBV7-9,-,TGTGCCAGCAGCTTCCCCTGGGACACTGAAGCTTTCTTT,CASSFPWDTEAFF
many,TRBJ2-7,TRBV20-1,-,TGCAGTGCAAAAACAGGGGGGGACACCTACGAGCAGTACTTC,CSAKTGGDTYEQYF
medium-sized,TRBJ1-2,TRBV20-1,-,TGCAGTGCTAGGGATAGAAGAGGACCTGGCTACACCTTC,CSARDRRGPGYTF
many,TRBJ2-2,TRBV12-3/TRBV12-4,-,TGTGCCAGCAGTCTCCGGGGCGGTGACACCGGGGAGCTGTTTTTT,CASSLRGGDTGELFF
many,TRBJ1-4,TRBV7-5,-,-,CISVSEAYGLEGREKLFF
many,TRBJ2-1,TRBV28,-,TGTGCCAGCAGATCGCTGGGGAATGAGCAGTTCTTC,CASRSLGNEQFF
many,TRBJ2-2,TRBV20-1,-,TGCAGTGCTAGAGAGGCTAGGGCGACCGGGGAGCTGTTTTTT,CSAREARATGELFF
few,TRBJ1-1,TRBV7-9,-,TGTGCCAGCAGCTTCGCAGGGAACACTGAAGCTTTCTTT,CASSFAGNTEAFF
medium-sized,TRBJ2-2,TRBV7-2,-,TGTGCCAGCAGCTTGGACTCGAACACCGGGGAGCTGTTTTTT,CASSLDSNTGELFF
many,TRBJ2-1,TRBV21-1,-,TGTGCCAGCACTCTAGGGCCCTGGGGTTACAATGAGCAGTTCTTC,CASTLGPWGYNEQFF
few,TRBJ1-2,TRBV28,-,TGTGCCAGCTGGAAACCAGGGCGTAATGGCTACACCTTC,CASWKPGRNGYTF
-,TRBJ1-2,TRBV29-1,-,TGCAGCGACTTTACAGGCTATGGCTACACCTTC,CSDFTGYGYTF
-,TRBJ2-1,TRBV27,-,TGTGCCAGCAGTTTCAGGGTAAGCTCCTACAATGAGCAGTTCTTC,CASSFRVSSYNEQFF